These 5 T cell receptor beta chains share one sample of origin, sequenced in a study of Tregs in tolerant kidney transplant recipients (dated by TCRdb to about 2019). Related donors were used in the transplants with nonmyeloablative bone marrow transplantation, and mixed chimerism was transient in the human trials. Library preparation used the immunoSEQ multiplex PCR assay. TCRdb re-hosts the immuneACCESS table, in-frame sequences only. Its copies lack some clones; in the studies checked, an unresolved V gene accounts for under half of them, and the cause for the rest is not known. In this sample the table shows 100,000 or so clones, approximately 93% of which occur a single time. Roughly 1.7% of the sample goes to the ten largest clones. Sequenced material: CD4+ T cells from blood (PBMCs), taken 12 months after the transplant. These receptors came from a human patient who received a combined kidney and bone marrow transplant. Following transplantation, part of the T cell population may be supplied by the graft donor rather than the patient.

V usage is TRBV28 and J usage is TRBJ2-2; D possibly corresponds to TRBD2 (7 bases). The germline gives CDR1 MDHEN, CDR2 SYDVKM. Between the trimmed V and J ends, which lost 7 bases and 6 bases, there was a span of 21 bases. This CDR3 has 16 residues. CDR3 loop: CASIGGEDRFSGELFF. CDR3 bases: TGTGCCAGCATTGGGGGGGAGGACAGATTTTCCGGGGAGCTGTTTTTT.

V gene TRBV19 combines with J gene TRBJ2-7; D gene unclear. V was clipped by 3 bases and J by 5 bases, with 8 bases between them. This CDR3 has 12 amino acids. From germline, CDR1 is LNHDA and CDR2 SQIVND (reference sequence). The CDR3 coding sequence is TGTGCCAGTAGTATTCTGGGCCACGAGCAGTACTTC. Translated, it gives CASSILGHEQYF.

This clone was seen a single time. DNA for the CDR3: TGTGCCAGCAGCTTACCAGGACAGGGCGCAGATACGCAGTATTTT. As protein: CASSLPGQGADTQYF. V usage is TRBV7-6 and J usage is TRBJ2-3; TRBD1 matches 8 bases. With 2 bases clipped from V and 4 bases from J, the junction kept 5 bases outside the gene matches. Germline V lookup: CDR1 SGHVS, CDR2 FNYEAQ. The CDR3 extends over 15 amino acids.

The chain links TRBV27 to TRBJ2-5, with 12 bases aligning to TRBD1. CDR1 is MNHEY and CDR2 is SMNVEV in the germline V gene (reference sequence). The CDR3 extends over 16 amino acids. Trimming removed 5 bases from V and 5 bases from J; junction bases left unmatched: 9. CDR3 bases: TGTGCCAGCAGTCCTACCGGGACAGGGGGCTTGGAGACCCAGTACTTC. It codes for CASSPTGTGGLETQYF.

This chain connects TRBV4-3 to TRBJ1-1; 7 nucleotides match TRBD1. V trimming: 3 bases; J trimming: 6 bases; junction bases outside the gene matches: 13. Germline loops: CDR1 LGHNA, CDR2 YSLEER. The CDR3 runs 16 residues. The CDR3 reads CASSHEPTGASAEAFF. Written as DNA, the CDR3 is TGCGCCAGCAGCCACGAACCAACAGGGGCCTCGGCTGAAGCTTTCTTT.